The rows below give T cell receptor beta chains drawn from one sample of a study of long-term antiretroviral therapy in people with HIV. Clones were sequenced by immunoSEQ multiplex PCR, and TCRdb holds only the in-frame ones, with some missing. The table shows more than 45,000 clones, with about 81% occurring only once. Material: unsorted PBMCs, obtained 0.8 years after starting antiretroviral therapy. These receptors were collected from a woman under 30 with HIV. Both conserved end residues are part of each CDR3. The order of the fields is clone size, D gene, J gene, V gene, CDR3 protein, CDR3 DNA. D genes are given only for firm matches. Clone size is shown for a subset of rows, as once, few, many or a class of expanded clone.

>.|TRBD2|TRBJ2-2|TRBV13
CASSLTLLAGTGELFF
TGTGCCAGCAGCTTAACACTTCTAGCGGGCACCGGGGAGCTGTTTTTT
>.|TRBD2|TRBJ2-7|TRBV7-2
CASRRGLAGTYEQYF
TGTGCCAGCAGGCGGGGACTAGCGGGGACCTACGAGCAGTACTTC
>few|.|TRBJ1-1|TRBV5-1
CASSFERGNTEAFF
TGCGCCAGCAGCTTTGAGCGGGGTAACACTGAAGCTTTCTTT
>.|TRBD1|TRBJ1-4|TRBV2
CASSERGQGPNEKLFF
TGTGCCAGCAGTGAAAGGGGACAGGGTCCGAATGAAAAACTGTTTTTT
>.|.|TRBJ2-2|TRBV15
CATQGRLGTGELFF
TGTGCCACGCAAGGGAGGCTGGGCACCGGGGAGCTGTTTTTT
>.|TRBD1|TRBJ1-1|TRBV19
CASSILPGQTGRTEAFF
TGTGCCAGTAGTATCCTCCCGGGACAGACAGGGCGTACTGAAGCTTTCTTT
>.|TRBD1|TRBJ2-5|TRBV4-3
CASSQEWDSRAQYF
TGCGCCAGCAGCCAAGAGTGGGACAGCCGAGCCCAGTACTTC
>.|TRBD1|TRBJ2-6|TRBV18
CASSPEDRAGANVLTF
TGTGCCAGCTCACCAGAGGACAGGGCTGGGGCCAACGTCCTGACTTTC
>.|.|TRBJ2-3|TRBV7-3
CASSGSGVSDTQYF
TGTGCCAGCAGCGGGTCGGGAGTTTCAGATACGCAGTATTTT
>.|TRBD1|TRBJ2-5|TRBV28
CASSYRGFETQYF
TGTGCCAGCAGTTACAGGGGGTTTGAGACCCAGTACTTC
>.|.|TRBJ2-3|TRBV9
CASSVGGRPFTDTQYF
TGTGCCAGCAGCGTAGGAGGGAGGCCATTCACAGATACGCAGTATTTT
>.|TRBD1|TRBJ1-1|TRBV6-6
CASSDRENTEAFF
TGTGCCAGCAGTGACAGGGAAAACACTGAAGCTTTCTTT
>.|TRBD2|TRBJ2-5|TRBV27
CASSMSTGLIQETQYF
TGTGCCAGCAGTATGTCGACGGGACTAATACAAGAGACCCAGTACTTC
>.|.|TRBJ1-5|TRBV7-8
CASSFLGAAINQPQHF
TGTGCCAGCAGCTTTTTGGGGGCCGCTATCAATCAGCCCCAGCATTTT
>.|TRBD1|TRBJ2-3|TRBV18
CASSLSGTGATDTQYF
TGTGCCAGCTCACTAAGCGGGACAGGGGCCACAGATACGCAGTATTTT
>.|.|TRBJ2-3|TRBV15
CATLPEGLATDTQYF
TGTGCCACCCTTCCCGAGGGGCTTGCCACAGATACGCAGTATTTT
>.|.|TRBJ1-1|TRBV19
CASTGTMNTEAFF
TGTGCCAGTACTGGGACGATGAACACTGAAGCTTTCTTT
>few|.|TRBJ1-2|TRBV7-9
CASSAPDPYYGYTF
TGTGCCAGCAGCGCTCCGGATCCGTACTATGGCTACACCTTC
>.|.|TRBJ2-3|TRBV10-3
CAISEYPDSPSKDTQYF
TGTGCCATCAGTGAGTACCCGGACAGCCCTTCCAAAGATACGCAGTATTTT
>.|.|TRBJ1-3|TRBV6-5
CASSRGASGNTIYF
TGTGCCAGCAGTAGGGGCGCCTCTGGAAACACCATATATTTT
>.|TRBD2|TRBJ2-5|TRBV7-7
CASSLGGGRQETQYF
TGTGCTAGCAGCCTTGGCGGGGGTCGGCAAGAGACCCAGTACTTC
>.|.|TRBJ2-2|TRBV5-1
CASSFNSEAAGELFF
TGCGCCAGCAGCTTTAACTCTGAGGCGGCCGGGGAGCTGTTTTTT
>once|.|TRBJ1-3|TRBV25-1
CASSPGQRVTGNTIYF
TGTGCCAGCAGCCCAGGACAGAGAGTAACTGGAAACACCATATATTTT
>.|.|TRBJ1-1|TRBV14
CASSQDRPGQVMNTEAFF
TGTGCCAGCAGCCAAGATAGGCCAGGACAAGTAATGAACACTGAAGCTTTCTTT
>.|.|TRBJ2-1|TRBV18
CASSYNRGSEQFF
TGTGCCAGCTCGTACAACCGGGGGTCTGAGCAGTTCTTC
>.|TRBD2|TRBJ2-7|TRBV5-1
CASSLASGVSSYEQYF
TGCGCCAGCAGCTTGGCTAGCGGGGTTAGCTCCTACGAGCAGTACTTC
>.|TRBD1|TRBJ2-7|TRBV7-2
CASSSATGIEQYF
TGTGCCAGCAGCTCGGCGACAGGGATCGAGCAGTACTTC
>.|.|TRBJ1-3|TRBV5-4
CASSRTGPRGDTIYF
TGTGCCAGCAGCCGCACGGGTCCAAGGGGAGACACCATATATTTT
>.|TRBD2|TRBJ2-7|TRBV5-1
CASSPTSGRSYEQYF
TGCGCCAGCAGCCCCACTAGCGGGAGGTCCTACGAGCAGTACTTC
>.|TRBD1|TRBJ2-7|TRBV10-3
CAISESTGAFIEQYF
TGTGCCATCAGTGAGTCGACAGGGGCTTTCATCGAGCAGTACTTC
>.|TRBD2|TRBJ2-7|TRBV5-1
CASSLFSGRAYEQYF
TGCGCCAGCAGCCTATTTAGCGGGAGGGCTTACGAGCAGTACTTC
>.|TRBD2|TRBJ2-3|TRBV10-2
CASREGIEHDTQYF
TGCGCCAGCCGGGAGGGAATAGAGCACGATACGCAGTATTTT
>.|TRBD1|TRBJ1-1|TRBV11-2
CASSQPRDRVAGSEAFF
TGTGCCAGCAGCCAACCTAGGGACAGGGTCGCCGGGTCTGAAGCTTTCTTT
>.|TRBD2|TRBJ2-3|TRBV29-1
CSVESGGRAVGTQYF
TGCAGCGTTGAATCGGGCGGGAGGGCGGTTGGTACGCAGTATTTT
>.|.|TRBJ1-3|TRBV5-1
CASSLDLSSGNTIYF
TGCGCCAGCAGCTTGGACTTATCCTCTGGAAACACCATATATTTT
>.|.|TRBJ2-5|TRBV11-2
CASSLRLRVSETQYF
TGTGCCAGCAGCCTAAGGCTGCGGGTCTCGGAGACCCAGTACTTC
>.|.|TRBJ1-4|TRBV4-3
CASSQTGTSFPKLFF
TGCGCCAGCAGCCAGACCGGGACGTCTTTTCCAAAACTGTTTTTT
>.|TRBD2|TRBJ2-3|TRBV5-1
CASSERLAGTDTQYF
TGCGCCAGCAGCGAACGACTAGCGGGCACAGATACGCAGTATTTT
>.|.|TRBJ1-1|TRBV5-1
CASSPDRVGNTEAFF
TGCGCCAGCAGCCCCGACCGAGTGGGGAACACTGAAGCTTTCTTT
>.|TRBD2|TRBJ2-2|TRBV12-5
CASGLVQGLEVRRSGELFF
TGTGCTAGTGGTTTGGTACAGGGACTAGAGGTGCGGAGGTCCGGGGAGCTGTTTTTT
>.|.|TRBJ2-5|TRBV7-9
CASRSREKETQYF
TGTGCCAGCAGGTCCAGAGAAAAAGAGACCCAGTACTTC
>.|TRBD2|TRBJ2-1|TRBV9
CASSYSGNEQFF
TGTGCCAGCAGCTATAGCGGGAATGAGCAGTTCTTC
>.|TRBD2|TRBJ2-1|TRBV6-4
CASSEEAGGSIYNEQFF
TGTGCCAGCAGTGAGGAAGCGGGAGGGTCGATCTACAATGAGCAGTTCTTC
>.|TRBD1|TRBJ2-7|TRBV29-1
CSVEDAGQGMYEQYF
TGCAGCGTTGAAGATGCGGGACAGGGGATGTACGAGCAGTACTTC
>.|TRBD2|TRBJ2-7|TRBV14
CASSPSRLAGVLSYEQYF
TGTGCCAGCAGCCCCAGTAGACTAGCGGGAGTCCTTTCCTACGAGCAGTACTTC
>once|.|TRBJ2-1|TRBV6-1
CASSESSTVGYNEQFF
TGTGCCAGCAGTGAAAGTTCGACCGTGGGGTACAATGAGCAGTTCTTC
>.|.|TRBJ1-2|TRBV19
CASRTAGGNYGYTF
TGTGCCAGTAGAACTGCTGGCGGAAACTATGGCTACACCTTC
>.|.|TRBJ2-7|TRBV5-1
CASSAGPWGGSTEQYF
TGCGCCAGCAGCGCGGGCCCCTGGGGAGGCTCGACCGAGCAGTACTTC
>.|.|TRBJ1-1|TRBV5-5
CASSPSGARDTEAFF
TGTGCCAGCAGCCCTTCGGGGGCGCGGGACACTGAAGCTTTCTTT
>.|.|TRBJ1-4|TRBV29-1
CSVVYRVDEKLFF
TGCAGCGTTGTGTATAGGGTGGATGAAAAACTGTTTTTT
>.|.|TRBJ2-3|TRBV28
CASTDGGRETDTQYF
TGTGCCAGCACCGACGGCGGCAGGGAAACAGATACGCAGTATTTT
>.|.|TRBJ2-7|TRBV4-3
CASSQDTISYEQYF
TGCGCCAGCAGCCAAGATACCATTTCCTACGAGCAGTACTTC
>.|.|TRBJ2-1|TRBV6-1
CASSERWFNEQFF
TGTGCCAGCAGTGAAAGGTGGTTCAATGAGCAGTTCTTC
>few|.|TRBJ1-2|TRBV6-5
CASSLQGERGYTF
TGTGCCAGCAGCCTACAAGGGGAAAGGGGCTACACCTTC
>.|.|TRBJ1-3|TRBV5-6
CASSLVALSGNTIYF
TGTGCCAGCAGCTTGGTAGCTCTCTCTGGAAACACCATATATTTT
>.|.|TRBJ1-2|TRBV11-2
CASSLGTVPPYGYTF
TGTGCCAGCAGCCTCGGGACCGTCCCGCCCTATGGCTACACCTTC